This T cell receptor beta chain was sequenced for a study of T cells in Graves' hyperthyroidism and ophthalmopathy. Template material for amplifying TCR beta CDR3 regions consisted of RNA transcripts. During a first-round RT-PCR of the TCR CDR3, the HTBI primer set was used. Each CDR3 protein gets one entry after TCRdb re-called the multiplex PCR reads with MiXCR. The data show roughly 300,000 distinct CDR3 sequences, with about 25% seen just once and about a quarter held by the top ten. This clonotype was counted many times. Germline values: CDR1 DFQATT, CDR2 SNEGSKA (reference sequence). V gave up 3 bases and J gave up 4 bases, with 13 bases separating them. The CDR3 runs 14 residues.

The sample was blood. This sequence was found in a man aged 40-50 years with Graves' hyperthyroidism that later progressed to Graves' ophthalmopathy. This chain uses TRBV20-1 with TRBJ1-5; tentatively, D is TRBD1 (5 bases). CDR3 DNA sequence: TGCAGTGCTAGGTTCGGGGCAGCTAATCAGCCCCAGCATTTT. This encodes CSARFGAANQPQHF.